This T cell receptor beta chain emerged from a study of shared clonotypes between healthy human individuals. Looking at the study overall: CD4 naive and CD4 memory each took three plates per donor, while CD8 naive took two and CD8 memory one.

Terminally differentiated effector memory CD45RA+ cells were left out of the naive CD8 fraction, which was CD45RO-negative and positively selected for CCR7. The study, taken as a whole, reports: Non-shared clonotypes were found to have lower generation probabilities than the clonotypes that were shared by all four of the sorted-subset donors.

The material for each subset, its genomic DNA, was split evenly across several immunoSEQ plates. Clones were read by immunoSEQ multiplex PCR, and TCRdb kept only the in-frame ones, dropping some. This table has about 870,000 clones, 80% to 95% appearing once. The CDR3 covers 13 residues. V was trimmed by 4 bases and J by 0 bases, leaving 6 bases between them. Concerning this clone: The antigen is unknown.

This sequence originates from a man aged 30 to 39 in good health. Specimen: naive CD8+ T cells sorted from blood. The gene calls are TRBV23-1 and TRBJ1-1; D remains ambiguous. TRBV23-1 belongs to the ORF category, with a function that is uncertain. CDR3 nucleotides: TGCGCCAGCAGTCGTAACGTGAACACTGAAGCTTTCTTT. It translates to CASSRNVNTEAFF.